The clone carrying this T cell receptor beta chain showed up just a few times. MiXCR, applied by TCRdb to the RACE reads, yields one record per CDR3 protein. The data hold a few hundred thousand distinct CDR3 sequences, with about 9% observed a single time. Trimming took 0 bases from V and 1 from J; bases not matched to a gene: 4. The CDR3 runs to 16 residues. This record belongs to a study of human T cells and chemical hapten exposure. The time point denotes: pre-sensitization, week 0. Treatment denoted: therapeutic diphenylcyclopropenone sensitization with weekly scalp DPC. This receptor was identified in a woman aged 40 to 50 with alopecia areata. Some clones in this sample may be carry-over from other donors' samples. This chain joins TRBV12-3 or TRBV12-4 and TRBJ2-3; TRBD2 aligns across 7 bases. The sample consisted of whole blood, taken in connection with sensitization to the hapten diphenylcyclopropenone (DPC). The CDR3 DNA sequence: TGTGCCAGCAGTTTAGCCCGACTAGCAGGCACAGATACGCAGTATTTT. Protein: CASSLARLAGTDTQYF.